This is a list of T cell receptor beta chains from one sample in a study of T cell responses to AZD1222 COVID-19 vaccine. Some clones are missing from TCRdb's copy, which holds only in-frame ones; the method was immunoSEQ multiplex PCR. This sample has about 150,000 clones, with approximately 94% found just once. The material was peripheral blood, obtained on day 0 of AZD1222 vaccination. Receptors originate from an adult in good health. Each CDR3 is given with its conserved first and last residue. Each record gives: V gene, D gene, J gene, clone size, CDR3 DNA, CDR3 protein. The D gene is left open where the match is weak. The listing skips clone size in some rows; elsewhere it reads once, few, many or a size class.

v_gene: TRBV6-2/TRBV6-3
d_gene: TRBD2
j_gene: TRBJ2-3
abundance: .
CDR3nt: TGTGCCAGCAGTTACGCTAGCGGGAGAAACACAGATACGCAGTATTTT
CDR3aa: CASSYASGRNTDTQYF

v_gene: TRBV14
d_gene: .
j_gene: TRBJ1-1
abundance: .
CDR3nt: TGTGCCAGCAGCCAAGCGGCTAACAGGGTACCGAACACTGAAGCTTTCTTT
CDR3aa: CASSQAANRVPNTEAFF

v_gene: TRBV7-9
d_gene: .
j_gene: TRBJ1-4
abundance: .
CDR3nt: TGTGCCAGCAGCCAGAGATCTACGGTTCCACCGGGTGGTGAAAAACTGTTTTTT
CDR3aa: CASSQRSTVPPGGEKLFF

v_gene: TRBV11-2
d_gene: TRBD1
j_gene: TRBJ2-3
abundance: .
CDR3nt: TGTGCCAGCAGGAGTACAGGGGCTGGCACAGATACGCAGTATTTT
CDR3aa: CASRSTGAGTDTQYF

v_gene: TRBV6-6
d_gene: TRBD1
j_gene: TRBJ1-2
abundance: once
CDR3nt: TGTGCCAGCACCCCGACCGGGACAGAGTATGGCTACACCTTC
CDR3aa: CASTPTGTEYGYTF

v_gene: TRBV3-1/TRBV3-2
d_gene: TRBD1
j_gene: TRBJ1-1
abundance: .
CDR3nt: TGTGCCAGCAGCCAGAATGCCGGACAGGCTAAGGCTGAAGCTTTCTTT
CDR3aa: CASSQNAGQAKAEAFF

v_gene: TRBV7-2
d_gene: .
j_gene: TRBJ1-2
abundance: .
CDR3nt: TGTGCCAGCAGACAACAGGGCCTGGGGGGCTACACCTTC
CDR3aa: CASRQQGLGGYTF

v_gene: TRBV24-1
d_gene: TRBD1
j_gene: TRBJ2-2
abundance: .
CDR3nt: TGTGCCACCAGTCCTTCAGACAGGGGTAACACCGGGGAGCTGTTTTTT
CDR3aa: CATSPSDRGNTGELFF

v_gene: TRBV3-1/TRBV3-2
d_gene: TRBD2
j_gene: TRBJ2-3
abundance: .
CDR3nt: TGTGCCAGCAGCCAAGACCCTAGCGGGAGGGCAGATACGCAGTATTTT
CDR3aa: CASSQDPSGRADTQYF

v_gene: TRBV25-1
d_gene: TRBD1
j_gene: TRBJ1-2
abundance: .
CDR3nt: TGTGCCAGCAGTGAACCCGGGACAGGGTTTTATGGCTACACCTTC
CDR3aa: CASSEPGTGFYGYTF

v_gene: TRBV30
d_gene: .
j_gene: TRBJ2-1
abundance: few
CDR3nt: TGTGCCTGGAGTCCGGAGATCCCCCTCCTGGTAAATGAGCAGTTCTTC
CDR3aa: CAWSPEIPLLVNEQFF

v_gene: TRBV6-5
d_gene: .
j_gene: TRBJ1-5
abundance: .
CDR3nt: TGTGCCAGCAAACAGGGTGGCAATCAGCCCCAGCATTTT
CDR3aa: CASKQGGNQPQHF

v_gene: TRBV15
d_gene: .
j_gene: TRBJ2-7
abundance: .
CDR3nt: TGTGCCACCAGCAGAGATATTACCTACGAGCAGTACTTC
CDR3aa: CATSRDITYEQYF

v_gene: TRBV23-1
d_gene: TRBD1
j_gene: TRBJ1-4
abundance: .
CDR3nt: TGCGCCAGCAGTCAATCCCATTATCCCAACAGGGGGTGGGGTGCAACTAATGAAAAACTGTTTTTT
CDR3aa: CASSQSHYPNRGWGATNEKLFF

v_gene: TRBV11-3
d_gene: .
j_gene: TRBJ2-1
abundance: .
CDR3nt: TGTGCCAGCAGCCAGGGACACAATGAGCAGTTCTTC
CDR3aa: CASSQGHNEQFF

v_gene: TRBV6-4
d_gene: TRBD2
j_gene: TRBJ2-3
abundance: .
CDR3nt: TGTGCCAGCAGTGAATCGGGACTAGCGGGAGGTACCACAGATACGCAGTATTTT
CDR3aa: CASSESGLAGGTTDTQYF

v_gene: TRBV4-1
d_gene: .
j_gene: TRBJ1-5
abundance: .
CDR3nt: TGCGCCAGCAGCCAAGATAGAAAGAGGCCCCAGCATTTT
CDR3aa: CASSQDRKRPQHF

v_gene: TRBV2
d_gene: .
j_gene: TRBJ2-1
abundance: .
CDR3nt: TGTGCCAGCAGTATAAGCGGCTACCAGGGGTGGGATGAGCAGTTCTTC
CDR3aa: CASSISGYQGWDEQFF

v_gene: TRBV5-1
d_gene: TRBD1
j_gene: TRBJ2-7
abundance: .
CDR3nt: TGCGCCAGCAGCTTGGGTCAGGGGGCGTATGAGCAGTACTTC
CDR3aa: CASSLGQGAYEQYF

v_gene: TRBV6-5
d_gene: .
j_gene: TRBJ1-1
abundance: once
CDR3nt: TGTGCCAGCAGTTACTGGGTGGGGGGGAACACTGAAGCTTTCTTT
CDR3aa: CASSYWVGGNTEAFF

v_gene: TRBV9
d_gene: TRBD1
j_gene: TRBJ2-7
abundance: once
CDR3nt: TGTGCCAGCAGCGTAGGGCAGGGGGCTTACGAGCAGTACTTC
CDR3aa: CASSVGQGAYEQYF

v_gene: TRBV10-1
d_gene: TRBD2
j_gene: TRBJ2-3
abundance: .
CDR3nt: TGCGCCAGCAGTGGGGGGACTAGCGGAAACACAGATACGCAGTATTTT
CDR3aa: CASSGGTSGNTDTQYF

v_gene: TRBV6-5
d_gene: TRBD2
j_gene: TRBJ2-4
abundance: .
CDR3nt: TGTGCCAGCAGGGGTCCGGGGGGGAATCGAAACATTCAGTACTTC
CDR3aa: CASRGPGGNRNIQYF

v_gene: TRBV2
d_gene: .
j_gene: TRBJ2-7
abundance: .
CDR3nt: TGTGCCAGCACCATGGGAAAGGGTACGGCTTACGAGCAGTACTTC
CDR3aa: CASTMGKGTAYEQYF

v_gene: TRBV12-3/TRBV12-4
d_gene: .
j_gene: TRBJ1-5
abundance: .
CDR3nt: TGTGCCAGCAGTCCTCAGGTGGGTCAGCCCCAGCATTTT
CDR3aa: CASSPQVGQPQHF

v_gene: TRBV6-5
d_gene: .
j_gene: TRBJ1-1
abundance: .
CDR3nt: TGTGCCAGCGGCCGGGACACCAGACCCAACACTGAAGCTTTCTTT
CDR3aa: CASGRDTRPNTEAFF

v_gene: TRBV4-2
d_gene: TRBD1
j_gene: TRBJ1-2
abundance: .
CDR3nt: TGTGCCAGCAGCCAAGATAGAAACAGGGGCTATGGCTACACCTTC
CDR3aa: CASSQDRNRGYGYTF

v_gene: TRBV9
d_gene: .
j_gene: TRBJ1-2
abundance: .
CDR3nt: TGTGCCAGCAGCGTCGGGAACTATGGCTACACCTTC
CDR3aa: CASSVGNYGYTF

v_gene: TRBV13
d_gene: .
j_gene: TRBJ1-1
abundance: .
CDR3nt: TGTGCCAGTGCGGGACGGCCATTTGTGAACACTGAAGCTTTCTTT
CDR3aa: CASAGRPFVNTEAFF

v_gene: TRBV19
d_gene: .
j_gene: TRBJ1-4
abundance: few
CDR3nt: TGTGCCAGCGGGATGGGACTGAGTAATGAAAAACTGTTTTTT
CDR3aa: CASGMGLSNEKLFF

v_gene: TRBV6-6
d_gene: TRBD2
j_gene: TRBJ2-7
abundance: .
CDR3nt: TGTGCCAGCAGTTACTCCGGGACTAGCTCCTACGAGCAGTACTTC
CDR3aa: CASSYSGTSSYEQYF

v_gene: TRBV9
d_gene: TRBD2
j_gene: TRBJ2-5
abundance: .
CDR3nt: TGTGCCAGCAGCTCCCCCTTAGCGGGACCCAGAGAGACCCAGTACTTC
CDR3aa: CASSSPLAGPRETQYF

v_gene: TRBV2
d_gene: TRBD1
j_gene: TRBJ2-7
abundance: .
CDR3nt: TGTGCCAGCAGTGAGAGGACAGGCATGGACGAGCAGTACTTC
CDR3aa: CASSERTGMDEQYF

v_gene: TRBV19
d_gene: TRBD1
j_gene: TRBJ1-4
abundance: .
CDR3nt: TGTGCCAGTAGTATAACCCGACAGGGGGCTGCAGCAACTAATGAAAAACTGTTTTTT
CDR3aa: CASSITRQGAAATNEKLFF

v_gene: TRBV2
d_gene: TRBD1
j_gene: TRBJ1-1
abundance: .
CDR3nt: TGTGCCAGCAGTGCACTACAGGGGGTCACTGAAGCTTTCTTT
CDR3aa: CASSALQGVTEAFF

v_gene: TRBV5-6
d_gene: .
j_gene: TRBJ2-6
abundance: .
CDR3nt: TGTGCCAGCCGTATGTGGGGGAACGGGGCCAACGTCCTGACTTTC
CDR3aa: CASRMWGNGANVLTF

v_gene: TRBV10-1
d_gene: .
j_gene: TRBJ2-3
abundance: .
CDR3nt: TGCGCCAGCAGTGAGCGAGACGGTCACACAGATACGCAGTATTTT
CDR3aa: CASSERDGHTDTQYF

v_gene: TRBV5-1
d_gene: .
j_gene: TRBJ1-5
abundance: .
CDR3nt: TGCGCCAGCAGCTTGGAGGGCCCTGGACAGCCCCAGCATTTT
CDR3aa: CASSLEGPGQPQHF

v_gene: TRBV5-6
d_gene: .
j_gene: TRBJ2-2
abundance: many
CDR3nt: TGTGCCAGCAGCCCCGACAGCCAGAACACCGGGGAGCTGTTTTTT
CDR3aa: CASSPDSQNTGELFF

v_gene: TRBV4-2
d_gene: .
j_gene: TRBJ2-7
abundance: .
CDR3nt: TGTGCCAGCAGCCAGGAGGACATCCGCACCTACGAGCAGTACTTC
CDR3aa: CASSQEDIRTYEQYF

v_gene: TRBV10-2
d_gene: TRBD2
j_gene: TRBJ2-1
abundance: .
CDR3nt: TGCGCCAGCAGTTCGACTAGCGGGAAATACAATGAGCAGTTCTTC
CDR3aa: CASSSTSGKYNEQFF

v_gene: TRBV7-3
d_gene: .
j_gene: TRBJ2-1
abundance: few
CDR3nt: TGTGCCAGCAGCCCTCGAGGGGGCGGGAGCGGAAGCTCCTACAATGAGCAGTTCTTC
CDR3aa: CASSPRGGGSGSSYNEQFF

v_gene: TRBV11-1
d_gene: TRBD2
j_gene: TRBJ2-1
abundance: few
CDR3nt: TGTGCCAGCAGCTTAGCTGTGGCTAGCGGGGCCTCCTACAATGAGCAGTTCTTC
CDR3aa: CASSLAVASGASYNEQFF

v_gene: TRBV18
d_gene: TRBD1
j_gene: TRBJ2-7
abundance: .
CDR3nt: TGTGCCAGCTCAAGGGACAGGGAGGCCGAGCAGTACTTC
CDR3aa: CASSRDREAEQYF

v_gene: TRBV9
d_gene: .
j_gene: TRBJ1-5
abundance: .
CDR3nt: TGTGCCAGCAGCGTTGGACCTTATAGCAATCAGCCCCAGCATTTT
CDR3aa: CASSVGPYSNQPQHF

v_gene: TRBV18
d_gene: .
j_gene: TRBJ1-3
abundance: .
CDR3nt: TGTGCCAGCTCACCACCGAGGCGGATAGCCTCTGGAAACACCATATATTTT
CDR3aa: CASSPPRRIASGNTIYF

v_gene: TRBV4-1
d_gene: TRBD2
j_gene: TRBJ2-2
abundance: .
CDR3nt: TGCGCCAGCAGCCAAGGCGGTCTAGCGGGGGTGGGCACCGGGGAGCTGTTTTTT
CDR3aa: CASSQGGLAGVGTGELFF

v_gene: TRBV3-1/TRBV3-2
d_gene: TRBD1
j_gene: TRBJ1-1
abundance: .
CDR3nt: TGTGCCAGCAGCCTGACAGGGGTCCGGAACACTGAAGCTTTCTTT
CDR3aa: CASSLTGVRNTEAFF

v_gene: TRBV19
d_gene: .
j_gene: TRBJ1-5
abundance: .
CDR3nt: TGTGCCAGTAAGGGGCAGGGCAATCAGCCCCAGCATTTT
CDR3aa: CASKGQGNQPQHF

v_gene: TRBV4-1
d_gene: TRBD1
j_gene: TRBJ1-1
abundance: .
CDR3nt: TGCGCCAGCAAGTTGGTCCCGGGACAGGGAAACACTGAAGCTTTCTTT
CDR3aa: CASKLVPGQGNTEAFF

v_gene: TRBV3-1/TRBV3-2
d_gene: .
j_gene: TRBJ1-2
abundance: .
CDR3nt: TGTGCCAGCAGCCAAGAAAATGGCTACACCTTC
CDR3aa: CASSQENGYTF

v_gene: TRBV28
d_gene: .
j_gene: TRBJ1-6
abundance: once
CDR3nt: TGTGCCAGCAGCCAGGATGGTTCACCCCTCCACTTT
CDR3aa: CASSQDGSPLHF